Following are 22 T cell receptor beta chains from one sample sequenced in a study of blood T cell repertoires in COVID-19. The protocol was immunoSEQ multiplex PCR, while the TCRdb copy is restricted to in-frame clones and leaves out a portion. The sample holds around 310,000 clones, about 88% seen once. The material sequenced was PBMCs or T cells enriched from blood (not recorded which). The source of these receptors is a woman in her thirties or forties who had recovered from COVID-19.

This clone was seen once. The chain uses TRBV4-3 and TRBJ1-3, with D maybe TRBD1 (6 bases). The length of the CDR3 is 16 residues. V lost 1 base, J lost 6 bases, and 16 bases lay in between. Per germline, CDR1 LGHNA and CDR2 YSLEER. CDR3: CASSQGGAGVLNTIYF. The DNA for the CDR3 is TGCGCCAGCAGCCAAGGAGGGGCAGGGGTTTTAAACACCATATATTTT.

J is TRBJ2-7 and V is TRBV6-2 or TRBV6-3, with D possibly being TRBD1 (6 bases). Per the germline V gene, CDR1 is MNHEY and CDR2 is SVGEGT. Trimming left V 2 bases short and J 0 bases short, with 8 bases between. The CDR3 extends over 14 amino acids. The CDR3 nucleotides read TGTGCCAGCAGTTACGGGGGCGTCTCCTACGAGCAGTACTTC. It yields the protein CASSYGGVSYEQYF.

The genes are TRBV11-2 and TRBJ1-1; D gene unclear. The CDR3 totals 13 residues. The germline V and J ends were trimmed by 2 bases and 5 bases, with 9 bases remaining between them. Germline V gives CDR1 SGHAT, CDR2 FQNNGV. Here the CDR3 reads CASSLFQDTEAFF. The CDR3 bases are TGTGCCAGCAGCTTATTCCAGGATACTGAAGCTTTCTTT.

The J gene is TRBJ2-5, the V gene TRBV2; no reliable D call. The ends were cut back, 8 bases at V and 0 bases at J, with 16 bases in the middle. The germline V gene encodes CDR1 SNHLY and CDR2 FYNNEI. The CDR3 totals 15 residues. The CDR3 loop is CASLFRSVYQETQYF. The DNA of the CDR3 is TGTGCCAGCCTTTTTAGATCCGTGTACCAAGAGACCCAGTACTTC. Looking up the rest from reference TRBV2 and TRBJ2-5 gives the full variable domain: EPEVTQTPSHQVTQMGQEVILRCVPISNHLYFYWYRQILGQKVEFLVSFYNNEISEKSEIFDDQFSVERPDGSNFTLKIRSTKLEDSAMYFCASLFRSVYQETQYFGPGTRLLVL.

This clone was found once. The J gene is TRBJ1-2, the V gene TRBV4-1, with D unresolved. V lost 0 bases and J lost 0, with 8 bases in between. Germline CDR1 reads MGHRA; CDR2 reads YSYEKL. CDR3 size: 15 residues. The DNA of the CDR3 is TGCGCCAGCAGCCAAGAACACCATCCTAACTATGGCTACACCTTC. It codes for CASSQEHHPNYGYTF.

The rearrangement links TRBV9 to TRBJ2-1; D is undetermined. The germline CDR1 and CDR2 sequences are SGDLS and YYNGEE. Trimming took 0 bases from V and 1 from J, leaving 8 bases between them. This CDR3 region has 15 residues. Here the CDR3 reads CASSVATGSYNEQFF. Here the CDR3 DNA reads TGTGCCAGCAGCGTAGCTACGGGTTCCTACAATGAGCAGTTCTTC.

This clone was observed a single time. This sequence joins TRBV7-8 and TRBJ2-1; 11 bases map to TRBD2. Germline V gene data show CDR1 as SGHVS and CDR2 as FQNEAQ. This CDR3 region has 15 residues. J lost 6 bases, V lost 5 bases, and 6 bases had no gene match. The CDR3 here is CASSMLAGGVNEQFF. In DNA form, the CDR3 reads TGTGCCAGCAGCATGCTAGCGGGGGGTGTCAATGAGCAGTTCTTC.

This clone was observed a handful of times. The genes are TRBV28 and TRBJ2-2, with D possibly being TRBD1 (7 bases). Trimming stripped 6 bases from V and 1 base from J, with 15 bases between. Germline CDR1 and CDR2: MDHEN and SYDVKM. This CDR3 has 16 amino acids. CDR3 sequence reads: CASRPRGVQNTGELFF. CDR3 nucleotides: TGTGCCAGCAGACCCAGGGGGGTCCAGAACACCGGGGAGCTGTTTTTT.

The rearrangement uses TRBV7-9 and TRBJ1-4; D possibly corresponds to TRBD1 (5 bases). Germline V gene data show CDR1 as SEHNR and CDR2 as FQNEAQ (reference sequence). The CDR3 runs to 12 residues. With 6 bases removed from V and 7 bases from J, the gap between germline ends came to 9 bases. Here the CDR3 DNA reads TGTGCCAGCAGGGGCGGGGCTGAAAAACTGTTTTTT. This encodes CASRGGAEKLFF.

CDR3 coding DNA: TGTGCCAGCAGTGTGTCTAGGACAGGGAGCGGCTACACCTTC. As protein: CASSVSRTGSGYTF. The chain is built from TRBV2 and TRBJ1-2; 8 nucleotides match TRBD1. V shed 4 bases, J shed 8 bases, and the junction held 9 bases outside the gene matches. The germline gives CDR1 SNHLY, CDR2 FYNNEI. The CDR3 length is 14 residues.

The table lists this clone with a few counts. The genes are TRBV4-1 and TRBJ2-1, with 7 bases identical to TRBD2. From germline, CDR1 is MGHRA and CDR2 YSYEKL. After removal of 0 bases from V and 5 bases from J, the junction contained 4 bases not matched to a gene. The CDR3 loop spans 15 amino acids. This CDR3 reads CASSQDRGLNNEQFF. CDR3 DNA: TGCGCCAGCAGCCAAGATCGGGGACTAAACAATGAGCAGTTCTTC.

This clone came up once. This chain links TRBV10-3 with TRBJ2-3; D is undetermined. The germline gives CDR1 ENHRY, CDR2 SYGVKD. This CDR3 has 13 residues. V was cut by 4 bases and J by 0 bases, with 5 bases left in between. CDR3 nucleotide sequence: TGTGCCATCAGTGCCCCAAGCACAGATACGCAGTATTTT. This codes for CAISAPSTDTQYF.

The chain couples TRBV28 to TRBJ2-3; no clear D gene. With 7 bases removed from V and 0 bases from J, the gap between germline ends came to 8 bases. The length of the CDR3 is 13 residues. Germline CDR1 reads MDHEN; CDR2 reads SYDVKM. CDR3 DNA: TGTGCCAGCACGCTATACAGCACAGATACGCAGTATTTT. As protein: CASTLYSTDTQYF.

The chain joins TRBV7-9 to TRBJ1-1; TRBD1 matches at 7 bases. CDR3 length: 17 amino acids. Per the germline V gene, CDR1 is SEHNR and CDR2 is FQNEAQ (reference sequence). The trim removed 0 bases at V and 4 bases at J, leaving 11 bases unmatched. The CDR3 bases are TGTGCCAGCAGCTTAGCCGGGGGACAGCTAGAAGGCACTGAAGCTTTCTTT. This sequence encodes CASSLAGGQLEGTEAFF.

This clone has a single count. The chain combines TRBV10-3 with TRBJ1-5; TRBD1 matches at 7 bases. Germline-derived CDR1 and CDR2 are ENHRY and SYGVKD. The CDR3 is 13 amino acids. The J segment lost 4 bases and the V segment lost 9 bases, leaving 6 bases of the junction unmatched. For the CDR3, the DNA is TGTGCCATTCGACAGGGTCTTAATCAGCCCCAGCATTTT. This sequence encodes CAIRQGLNQPQHF.

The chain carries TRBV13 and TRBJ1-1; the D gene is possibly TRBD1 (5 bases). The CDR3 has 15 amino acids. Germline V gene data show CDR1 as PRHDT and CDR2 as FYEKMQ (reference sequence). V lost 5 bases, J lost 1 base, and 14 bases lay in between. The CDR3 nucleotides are TGTGCCAGCAGCCGCCCGGGGGGACCGAACACTGAAGCTTTCTTT. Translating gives CASSRPGGPNTEAFF.

CDR3 amino acids: CASSPFGLAGRNEQFF. The CDR3 region has the DNA TGTGCCAGCAGTCCGTTCGGACTAGCGGGGAGGAATGAGCAGTTCTTC. The chain recombines TRBV6-4 with TRBJ2-1; 12 positions match TRBD2. V lost 5 bases to trimming and J lost 7 bases; unmatched junction nucleotides: 9. Germline CDR1 and CDR2: MRHNA and SNTAGT. The CDR3 extends over 16 amino acids.

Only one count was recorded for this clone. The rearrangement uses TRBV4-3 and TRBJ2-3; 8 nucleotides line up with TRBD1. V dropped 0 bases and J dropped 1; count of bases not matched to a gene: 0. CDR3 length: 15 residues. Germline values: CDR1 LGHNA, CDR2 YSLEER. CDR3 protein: CASSQEDRGTDTQYF. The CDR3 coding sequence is TGCGCCAGCAGCCAAGAGGACAGGGGCACAGATACGCAGTATTTT.

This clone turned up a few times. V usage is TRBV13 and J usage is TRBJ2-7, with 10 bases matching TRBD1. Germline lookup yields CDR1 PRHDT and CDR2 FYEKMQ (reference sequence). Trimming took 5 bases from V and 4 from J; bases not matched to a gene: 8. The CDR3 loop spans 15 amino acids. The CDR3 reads CASSEPGQGNYEQYF. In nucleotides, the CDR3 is TGTGCCAGCAGCGAGCCGGGACAGGGGAATTACGAGCAGTACTTC.

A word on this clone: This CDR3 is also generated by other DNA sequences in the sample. DNA of the CDR3: TGCAGCGTTGGACAGGGGAATCAGCCCCAGCATTTT. Its translation: CSVGQGNQPQHF. This rearrangement joins TRBV29-1 to TRBJ1-5; 8 bases match TRBD1. The junction had 0 bases not matched to a gene; V was cut back by 4 bases and J by 4 bases. In germline, CDR1 is SQVTM, CDR2 ANQGSEA. The CDR3 extends over 12 amino acids.

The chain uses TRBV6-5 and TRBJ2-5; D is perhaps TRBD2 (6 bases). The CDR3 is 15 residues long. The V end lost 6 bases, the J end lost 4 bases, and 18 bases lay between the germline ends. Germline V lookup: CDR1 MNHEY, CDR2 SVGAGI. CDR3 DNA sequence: TGTGCCAGCAGGGGGGAGGTCTCCTGGGGAGAGACCCAGTACTTC. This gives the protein CASRGEVSWGETQYF.

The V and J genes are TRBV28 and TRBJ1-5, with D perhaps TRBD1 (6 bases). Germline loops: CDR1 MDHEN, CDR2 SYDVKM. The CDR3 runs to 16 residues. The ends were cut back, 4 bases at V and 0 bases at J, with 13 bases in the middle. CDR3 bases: TGTGCCAGCAGTTCCAACAGGGATTATAGCAATCAGCCCCAGCATTTT. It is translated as CASSSNRDYSNQPQHF.